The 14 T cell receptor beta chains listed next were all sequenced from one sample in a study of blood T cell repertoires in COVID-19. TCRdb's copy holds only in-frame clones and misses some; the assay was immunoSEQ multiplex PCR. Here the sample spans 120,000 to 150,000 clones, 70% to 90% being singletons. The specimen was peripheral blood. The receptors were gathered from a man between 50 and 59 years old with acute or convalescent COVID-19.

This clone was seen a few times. CDR3 DNA: TGTGCCAGTAGTATACAGGGGAACTATGGCTACACCTTC. Protein: CASSIQGNYGYTF. The rearrangement links TRBV19 to TRBJ1-2; maybe TRBD1 (6 bases). The CDR3 runs to 13 residues. Germline CDR1 LNHDA, CDR2 SQIVND (reference sequence). Trimming left V 2 bases short and J 2 bases short, with 6 bases between.

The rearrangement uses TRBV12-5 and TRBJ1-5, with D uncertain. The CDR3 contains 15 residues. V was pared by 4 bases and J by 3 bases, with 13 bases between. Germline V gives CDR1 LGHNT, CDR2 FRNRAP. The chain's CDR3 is CASGWSEGPNQPQHF. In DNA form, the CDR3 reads TGTGCTAGTGGTTGGTCGGAGGGCCCCAATCAGCCCCAGCATTTT.

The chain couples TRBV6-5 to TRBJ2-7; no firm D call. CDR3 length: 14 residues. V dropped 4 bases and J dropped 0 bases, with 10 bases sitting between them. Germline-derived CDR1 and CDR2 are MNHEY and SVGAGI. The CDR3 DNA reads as TGTGCCAGCAGTTCTGAATACAGCTCCTACGAGCAGTACTTC. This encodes CASSSEYSSYEQYF.

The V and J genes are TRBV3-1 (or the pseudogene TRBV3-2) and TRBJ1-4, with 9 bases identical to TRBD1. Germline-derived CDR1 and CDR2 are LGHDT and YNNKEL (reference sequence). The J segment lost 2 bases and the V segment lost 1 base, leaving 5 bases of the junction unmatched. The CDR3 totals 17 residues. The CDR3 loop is CASSQGTGAATNEKLFF. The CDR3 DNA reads TGTGCCAGCAGCCAAGGGACAGGGGCCGCTACTAATGAAAAACTGTTTTTT.

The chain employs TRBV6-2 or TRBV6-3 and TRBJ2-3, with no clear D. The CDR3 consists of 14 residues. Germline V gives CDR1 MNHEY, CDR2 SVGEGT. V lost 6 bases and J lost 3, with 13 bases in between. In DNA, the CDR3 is TGTGCCAGCAGCCCAGTCGAGGAGACAGATACGCAGTATTTT. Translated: CASSPVEETDTQYF.

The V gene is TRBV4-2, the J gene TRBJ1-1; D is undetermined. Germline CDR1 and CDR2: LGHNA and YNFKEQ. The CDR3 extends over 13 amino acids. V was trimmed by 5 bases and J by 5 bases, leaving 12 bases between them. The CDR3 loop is CASSSGGRTEAFF. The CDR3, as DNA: TGTGCCAGCAGCTCTGGCGGGCGGACTGAAGCTTTCTTT.

The CDR3: CASSYDSSQGPYEQYF. The CDR3 DNA is TGTGCCAGCAGTTATGACAGCTCCCAGGGGCCTTACGAGCAGTACTTC. The rearrangement uses TRBV6-5 and TRBJ2-7; the D gene is possibly TRBD1 (6 bases). CDR1 and CDR2 from the germline V gene are MNHEY and SVGAGI. The ends were cut back, 3 bases at V and 4 bases at J, with 19 bases in the middle. The CDR3 is 16 residues long.

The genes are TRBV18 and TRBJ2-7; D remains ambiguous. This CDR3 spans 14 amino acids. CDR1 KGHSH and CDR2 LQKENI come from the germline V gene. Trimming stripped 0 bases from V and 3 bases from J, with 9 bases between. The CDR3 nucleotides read TGTGCCAGCTCACCACCGGCGGTTCGCTACGAGCAGTACTTC. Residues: CASSPPAVRYEQYF.

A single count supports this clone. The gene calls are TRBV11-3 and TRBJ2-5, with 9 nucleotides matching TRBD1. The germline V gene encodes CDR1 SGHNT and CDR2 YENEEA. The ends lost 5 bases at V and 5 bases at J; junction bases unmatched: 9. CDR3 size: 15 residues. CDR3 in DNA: TGTGCCAGCAGCGGGAGGACAGGGGTGGGGGAGACCCAGTACTTC. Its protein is CASSGRTGVGETQYF.

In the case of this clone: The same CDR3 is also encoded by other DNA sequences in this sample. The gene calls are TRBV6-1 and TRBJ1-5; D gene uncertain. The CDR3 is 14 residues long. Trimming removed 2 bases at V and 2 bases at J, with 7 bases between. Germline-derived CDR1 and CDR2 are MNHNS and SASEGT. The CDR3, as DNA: TGTGCCAGCAGTGAAAATACAGGCAATCAGCCCCAGCATTTT. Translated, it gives CASSENTGNQPQHF.

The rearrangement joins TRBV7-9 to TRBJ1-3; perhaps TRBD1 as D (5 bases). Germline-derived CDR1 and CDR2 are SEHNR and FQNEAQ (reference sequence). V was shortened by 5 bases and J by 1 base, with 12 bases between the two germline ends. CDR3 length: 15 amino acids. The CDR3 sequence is CASSPWQGSGNTIYF. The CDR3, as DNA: TGTGCCAGCAGCCCCTGGCAGGGTTCTGGAAACACCATATATTTT.

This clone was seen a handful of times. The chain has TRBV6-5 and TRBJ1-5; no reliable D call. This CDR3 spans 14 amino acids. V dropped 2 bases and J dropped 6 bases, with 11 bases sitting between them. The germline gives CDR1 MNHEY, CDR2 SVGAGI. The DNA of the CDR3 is TGTGCCAGCAGTTACGCGGCGGGTTTTCAGCCCCAGCATTTT. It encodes CASSYAAGFQPQHF.

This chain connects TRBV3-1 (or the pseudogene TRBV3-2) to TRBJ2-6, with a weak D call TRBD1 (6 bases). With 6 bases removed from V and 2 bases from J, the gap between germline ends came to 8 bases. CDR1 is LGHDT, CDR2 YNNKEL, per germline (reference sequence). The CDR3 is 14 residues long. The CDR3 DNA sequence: TGTGCCAGCAGTCCAGGGGCTGGGGCCAACGTCCTGACTTTC. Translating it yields CASSPGAGANVLTF.

The CDR3 bases are TGTGCCAGCAGCTTAGACCTAGGACAGGGGATGGGAGAGACCCAGTACTTC. Translated, it gives CASSLDLGQGMGETQYF. V gene TRBV7-8 combines with J gene TRBJ2-5, with TRBD1 identical over 9 bases. The CDR3 runs to 17 residues. CDR1 SGHVS and CDR2 FQNEAQ come from the germline V gene. V trimming: 1 base; J trimming: 4 bases; junction bases outside the gene matches: 10.